The 29 T cell receptor beta chains below all came from one sample that was sequenced in a study of T-cell memory formation after mild COVID-19. A single record per CDR3 protein comes from TCRdb applying MiXCR to the 5' RACE reads. The profile shows over 500,000 distinct CDR3 sequences, around 16% of them singletons. The sequenced sample consisted of PBMCs or a T cell subset sorted from them (not recorded which). These receptors originate from an adult woman who had mild COVID-19 (a few samples of this study predate the infection). Cell type and time point are not known.

This clonotype was counted between two and nine times. J is TRBJ2-5 and V is TRBV7-9; TRBD1 might be the D (6 bases). Germline V CDR1 and CDR2: SEHNR, FQNEAQ (reference sequence). There are 12 residues in the CDR3. With 5 bases removed from V and 11 bases from J, the gap between germline ends came to 15 bases. The CDR3 loop reads CASSLQRQEQYF. CDR3 bases: TGTGCCAGCAGCCTCCAACGACAGGAACAGTACTTC.

The chain links TRBV4-1 to TRBJ1-6; possibly TRBD1 for D (5 bases). The CDR3 length is 13 residues. Trimming shortened V by 0 bases and J by 13 bases, and 10 bases separated the two germline ends. Germline CDR1 reads MGHRA; CDR2 reads YSYEKL. The CDR3 loop is CASSQEGGTPLHF. The CDR3 coding sequence is TGCGCCAGCAGCCAAGAAGGAGGGACCCCCCTCCACTTT.

The gene calls are TRBV3-1 and TRBJ1-4; TRBD1 is a possible D gene (5 bases). CDR1 LGHDT and CDR2 YNNKEL come from the germline V gene (reference sequence). Trimming removed 4 bases at V and 0 bases at J, with 6 bases between. CDR3 length: 14 residues. The CDR3 nucleotides read TGTGCCAGCAGCCCGGGACCAACTAATGAAAAACTGTTTTTT. It specifies CASSPGPTNEKLFF.

The rearrangement links TRBV7-6 to TRBJ2-3; 11 bases line up with TRBD2. CDR3 length equals 16 residues. The germline CDR1 and CDR2 sequences are SGHVS and FNYEAQ. The junction had 5 bases not matched to a gene; V was cut back by 2 bases and J by 4 bases. This CDR3 is CASSLRLAGSSDTQYF. The CDR3 DNA reads as TGTGCCAGCAGCTTAAGACTAGCGGGGTCCTCAGATACGCAGTATTTT.

This clonotype was picked up a small number of times. The chain uses TRBV5-1 and TRBJ2-5, with D possibly being TRBD2 (6 bases). V dropped 3 bases and J dropped 2 bases, with 11 bases sitting between them. The CDR3 loop spans 14 amino acids. Germline CDR1 and CDR2: SGHRS and YFSETQ. The CDR3: CASSWREVQETQYF. The CDR3, as DNA: TGCGCCAGCAGCTGGAGGGAGGTACAAGAGACCCAGTACTTC.

The rearrangement uses TRBV7-8 and TRBJ1-1; 7 positions match TRBD1. Unmatched junction bases numbered 7, after V lost 2 bases and J lost 1 base. This CDR3 contains 16 residues. The germline CDR1 and CDR2 sequences are SGHVS and FQNEAQ. CDR3 nucleotides: TGTGCCAGCAGCTTAAAGTCCGGGACAGAGAACACTGAAGCTTTCTTT. This sequence encodes CASSLKSGTENTEAFF.

This chain's CDR3 is CASSRRQVGETQYF. The CDR3 DNA sequence: TGTGCCAGCAGTCGGCGACAGGTTGGGGAGACCCAGTACTTC. The chain combines TRBV12-3 or TRBV12-4 with TRBJ2-5; possible D gene TRBD1, 6 bases. V lost 5 bases to trimming and J lost 5 bases, with 15 bases between them. The CDR3 is 14 residues long.

The sample holds many counts of this clonotype. The genes are TRBV3-1 and TRBJ1-1; tentatively, D is TRBD1 (5 bases). This CDR3 is 15 amino acids long. V lost 4 bases and J 2 bases, leaving 14 bases between the germline ends. Germline CDR1 reads LGHDT; CDR2 reads YNNKEL (reference sequence). The CDR3 spells CASSLFGTANTEAFF. The CDR3 region has the DNA TGTGCCAGCAGCCTCTTCGGGACTGCAAACACTGAAGCTTTCTTT. The whole variable domain, filled in from reference TRBV3-1 and TRBJ1-1, reads DTAVSQTPKYLVTQMGNDKSIKCEQNLGHDTMYWYKQDSKKFLKIMFSYNNKELIINETVPNRFSPKSPDKAHLNLHINSLELGDSAVYFCASSLFGTANTEAFFGQGTRLTVV.

This clonotype was counted a few times. The gene calls are TRBV21-1 and TRBJ2-3; whether TRBD2, the table's D call, matches the DNA was not checked. TRBV21-1 is a recognized pseudogene. The length of the CDR3 is 16 residues. CDR3 sequence reads: CATPRGAGVPSDTQYF. DNA for the CDR3: TGTGCCACACCCCGAGGAGCGGGAGTCCCTTCAGATACGCAGTATTTT.

The table lists this clonotype with a few counts. The chain recombines TRBV29-1 with TRBJ2-1; 8 positions match TRBD1. The V gene end was trimmed by 7 bases and the J gene end by 4 bases; junction bases not matched to a gene: 6. Germline CDR1 and CDR2: SQVTM and ANQGSEA. The CDR3 has 13 residues. The CDR3 coding sequence is TGCAGCGCTTCGGACAGGGATTACAATGAGCAGTTCTTC. The encoded protein is CSASDRDYNEQFF.

The table lists this clonotype with a few counts. The chain uses TRBV18 and TRBJ1-2, with a weak D call TRBD1 (6 bases). V was trimmed by 4 bases and J by 6 bases, leaving 15 bases between them. The CDR3 covers 14 residues. Looked up from germline, CDR1 is KGHSH and CDR2 is LQKENI. As DNA, the CDR3 is TGTGCCAGCTCACACCGACAGGAGGTGGATGGCTACACCTTC. Amino acid sequence: CASSHRQEVDGYTF.

The chain has TRBV4-1 and TRBJ1-1; D not certain. The CDR3 extends over 14 amino acids. Germline assignment: CDR1 MGHRA and CDR2 YSYEKL. V was cut by 2 bases and J by 0 bases, with 7 bases left in between. The chain's CDR3 is CASSQHGLNTEAFF. The CDR3, as DNA: TGCGCCAGCAGCCAACACGGGTTGAACACTGAAGCTTTCTTT.

The CDR3 region has the DNA TGTGCCAGCAGCCCTACACATGGACGACAGGCTAATGAAAAACTGTTTTTT. The encoded protein is CASSPTHGRQANEKLFF. The gene calls are TRBV7-8 and TRBJ1-4, with D perhaps matching TRBD1 (6 bases). Germline V gene data show CDR1 as SGHVS and CDR2 as FQNEAQ. V lost 5 bases and J 3 bases, leaving 19 bases between the germline ends. The CDR3 contains 17 residues. The entire variable domain, with the rest obtained from reference TRBV7-8 and TRBJ1-4, is as follows: GAGVSQSPRYKVAKRGQDVALRCDPISGHVSLFWYQQALGQGPEFLTYFQNEAQLDKSGLPSDRFFAERPEGSVSTLKIQRTQQEDSAVYLCASSPTHGRQANEKLFFGSGTQLSVL.

The V call is TRBV12-3 or TRBV12-4, the J call TRBJ1-2, with D hard to call. The CDR3 runs 14 residues. V lost 6 bases to trimming and J lost 5 bases, with 16 bases between them. Written as DNA, the CDR3 is TGTGCCAGCAGCAAACCGGGTCCGTTATATGGCTACACCTTC. Its protein product is CASSKPGPLYGYTF.

This clonotype showed up just a few times. This chain connects TRBV5-1 to TRBJ1-6; possibly TRBD1 for D (5 bases). Germline loops: CDR1 SGHRS, CDR2 YFSETQ. Trimming removed 1 base at V and 10 bases at J, with 15 bases between. This CDR3 has 15 amino acids. This CDR3 is CASSLLQGVGSPLHF. DNA of the CDR3: TGCGCCAGCAGCTTGCTCCAAGGGGTGGGATCACCCCTCCACTTT.

This clonotype appeared a few times. The gene calls are TRBV6-1 and TRBJ1-1; D possibly corresponds to TRBD1 (5 bases). This CDR3 is built from 15 residues. V lost 2 bases and J lost 1, with 11 bases in between. Per the germline V gene, CDR1 is MNHNS and CDR2 is SASEGT. The CDR3 region is CASSEFGRANTEAFF. In DNA form, the CDR3 reads TGTGCCAGCAGTGAATTCGGCAGGGCGAACACTGAAGCTTTCTTT.

The chain joins TRBV12-3 or TRBV12-4 to TRBJ2-3, with TRBD2 matching 7 bases. The V and J ends lost 6 bases and 3 bases, in that order; junction bases with no gene match: 12. CDR3 length: 16 residues. CDR3 sequence (DNA): TGTGCCAGCAGGATGGGGTCAGGGAGGGGTACAGATACGCAGTATTTT. It is translated as CASRMGSGRGTDTQYF.

This chain uses TRBV7-6 with TRBJ1-6; D not resolved. The CDR3 runs to 14 residues. Germline V gene sequence: CDR1 SGHVS, CDR2 FNYEAQ. Trimming took off 2 bases at V and 8 bases at J, with 10 bases between the two ends. This chain's CDR3 is CASSLMGGDSPLHF. In DNA, the CDR3 is TGTGCCAGCAGCTTAATGGGAGGCGATTCACCCCTCCACTTT.

The CDR3 protein is CASSPGTSSGANVLTF. The CDR3 DNA sequence: TGCGCCAGCAGCCCCGGGACTAGCTCCGGGGCCAACGTCCTGACTTTC. The genes are TRBV5-1 and TRBJ2-6, with 9 bases lining up with TRBD2. The CDR3 is 16 residues long. The germline CDR1 and CDR2 sequences are SGHRS and YFSETQ. The J segment lost 4 bases and the V segment lost 4 bases, leaving 6 bases of the junction unmatched.

This clonotype was seen a few times. CDR3 in amino acids: CASSLYRDEQYF. As DNA, the CDR3 is TGTGCCAGCAGCTTATATAGAGACGAGCAGTACTTC. The rearrangement uses TRBV7-9 and TRBJ2-7; D is uncertain. V was cut by 2 bases and J by 5 bases, with 7 bases left in between. In germline, CDR1 is SEHNR, CDR2 FQNEAQ (reference sequence). This CDR3 has 12 residues.

The chain uses TRBV4-2 and TRBJ2-5; D remains ambiguous. CDR1 is LGHNA and CDR2 is YNFKEQ in the germline V gene. The CDR3 contains 14 residues. The V gene lost 0 bases and the J gene lost 1 base, with 6 bases spanning the gap. The DNA of the CDR3 is TGTGCCAGCAGCCAAGAGTGGTCCCAAGAGACCCAGTACTTC. This encodes CASSQEWSQETQYF.

This clonotype turned up a few times. The chain recombines TRBV20-1 with TRBJ2-2, with D unresolved. This CDR3 comprises 12 residues. In germline, CDR1 is DFQATT, CDR2 SNEGSKA (reference sequence). Trimming took 5 bases from V and 4 from J, leaving 8 bases between them. The CDR3 DNA sequence: TGCAGTGCTCCATCGGGCACCGGGGAGCTGTTTTTT. Encoded protein: CSAPSGTGELFF.

The CDR3 DNA sequence: TGTGCCAGCAGCCATCCCGGGACAGGGTACGGAGACACCGGGGAGCTGTTTTTT. This translates into CASSHPGTGYGDTGELFF. The V gene is TRBV7-9, the J gene TRBJ2-2; 9 bases agree with TRBD1. With 5 bases clipped from V and 3 bases from J, the junction kept 13 bases outside the gene matches. This CDR3 contains 18 residues. Germline CDR1 reads SEHNR; CDR2 reads FQNEAQ (reference sequence). Variable domain in full (rest from reference TRBV7-9 and TRBJ2-2): DTGVSQNPRHKITKRGQNVTFRCDPISEHNRLYWYRQTLGQGPEFLTYFQNEAQLEKSRLLSDRFSAERPKGSFSTLEIQRTEQGDSAMYLCASSHPGTGYGDTGELFFGEGSRLTVL.

This sequence joins TRBV4-2 and TRBJ2-3; perhaps D is TRBD1 or TRBD2 (5 bases each). The germline V and J ends were trimmed by 8 bases and 8 bases, with 17 bases remaining between them. The CDR3 is made up of 13 amino acids. Germline CDR1 is LGHNA and CDR2 is YNFKEQ. For the CDR3, the DNA is TGTGCCAGCCGCGACGAGGGGTTGGGTACGCAGTATTTT. It codes for CASRDEGLGTQYF.

The chain employs TRBV7-3 and TRBJ2-7; 12 nucleotides match TRBD2. V shed 5 bases and J 7 bases; nucleotides not matched to a gene: 9. The CDR3 sequence is 15 residues long. The germline V gene has CDR1 SGHTA and CDR2 FQGTGA. DNA for the CDR3: TGTGCCAGCAGCGACAGACTAGCGGGAGTTGAGGAGCAGTACTTC. This codes for CASSDRLAGVEEQYF.

This clonotype was seen many times. This rearrangement joins TRBV29-1 to TRBJ1-4; 11 bases fit TRBD1. CDR1 and CDR2 (germline): SQVTM, ANQGSEA. The CDR3 is 14 amino acids. Trimming removed 4 bases from V and 8 bases from J; junction bases left unmatched: 6. The CDR3 reads CSVASGTGGEKLFF. The CDR3 region has the DNA TGCAGCGTTGCTTCCGGGACAGGGGGGGAAAAACTGTTTTTT.

This clonotype was seen a handful of times. V is TRBV9 and J is TRBJ2-2; perhaps TRBD1 as D (6 bases). V lost 2 bases, J lost 2 bases, and 13 bases lay in between. This CDR3 has 16 amino acids. CDR1 SGDLS and CDR2 YYNGEE come from the germline V gene. The CDR3 sequence is CASSVLGTPNTGELFF. CDR3 nucleotides: TGTGCCAGCAGCGTCCTCGGGACACCAAACACCGGGGAGCTGTTTTTT.

The rearrangement joins TRBV24-1 to TRBJ1-1; a weak D match, TRBD1 (6 bases). Germline CDR1 reads KGHDR; CDR2 reads SFDVKD. The V end lost 7 bases, the J end lost 3 bases, and 17 bases lay between the germline ends. There are 15 residues in the CDR3. The CDR3 protein is CATRGSGTKYTEAFF. CDR3 in DNA: TGTGCCACCAGGGGATCCGGGACAAAGTACACTGAAGCTTTCTTT.

This clonotype was seen more than once but under ten times. V usage is TRBV6-2 or TRBV6-3 and J usage is TRBJ2-3; D call uncertain. The CDR3 totals 15 residues. Between the trimmed V and J ends, which lost 0 bases and 5 bases, there was a span of 12 bases. Germline assignment: CDR1 MNHEY and CDR2 SVGEGT. The CDR3 loop reads CASSYSYWSQDTQYF. CDR3 nucleotide sequence: TGTGCCAGCAGTTACTCCTACTGGAGCCAAGATACGCAGTATTTT.